The T cell receptor beta chain described here comes from a study of metastatic and nonmetastatic thyroid tumors. MiXCR was used by TCRdb to re-call the PCR reads. The table includes roughly 15,000 clones, about 23% detected once. Trimming cost V 8 bases and J 6 bases, with 13 bases left between them. The CDR3 runs to 13 residues. Germline V CDR1 and CDR2: MNHNS, SASEGT. Each patient went into thyroid surgery without having received any treatment. Sequenced material: tumor tissue. The sequence derives from a female donor with papillary thyroid cancer or a benign thyroid nodule (not recorded which). Some clones in this sample may be carry-over from other donors' samples. V usage is TRBV6-1 and J usage is TRBJ2-2; a weak D match, TRBD1 (6 bases). CDR3 DNA sequence: TGTGCCAGCCGTACAGGGTCGGCCGGGGAGCTGTTTTTT. Translation gives CASRTGSAGELFF.